Listed here are 10 T cell receptor beta chains from one sample, sequenced in a study of blood T cell repertoires in COVID-19. Sequenced by immunoSEQ multiplex PCR; TCRdb stores in-frame clones only, minus some. The sample has approximately 60,000 clones, about nine tenths seen once. Sample: peripheral blood. These receptors were collected from a man aged 45-65 years with active COVID-19.

The chain has TRBV7-9 and TRBJ2-2, with 9 bases aligning to TRBD1. The CDR3 contains 14 residues. The germline V gene has CDR1 SEHNR and CDR2 FQNEAQ (reference sequence). With V trimmed by 11 bases and J by 4 bases, 8 bases remained unmatched. The CDR3, as DNA: TGTGCCGCTTTAACAGGGGGCTTCACCGGGGAGCTGTTTTTT. Translated: CAALTGGFTGELFF.

The chain combines TRBV12-3 or TRBV12-4 with TRBJ1-1; D perhaps matches TRBD1 (6 bases). V was trimmed by 7 bases and J by 0 bases, leaving 9 bases between them. The CDR3 is made up of 13 amino acids. The CDR3 sequence is CASNDRMNTEAFF. The CDR3 DNA is TGTGCCAGCAACGACAGGATGAACACTGAAGCTTTCTTT.

The chain uses TRBV9 and TRBJ2-1; 7 positions match TRBD2. Germline V lookup: CDR1 SGDLS, CDR2 YYNGEE. Trimming cost V 6 bases and J 2 bases; bases outside gene matches: 8. The CDR3 has 15 amino acids. The CDR3: CASTPWGGAYNEQFF. The CDR3 nucleotides are TGTGCCAGCACCCCCTGGGGAGGGGCCTACAATGAGCAGTTCTTC.

The rearrangement uses TRBV11-2 and TRBJ1-4; D gene uncertain. Germline CDR1 and CDR2: SGHAT and FQNNGV. The CDR3 has 16 amino acids. The V end lost 2 bases, the J end lost 0 bases, and 10 bases lay between the germline ends. The CDR3 nucleotides are TGTGCCAGCAGCTTACTTTCGTCCGCAACTAATGAAAAACTGTTTTTT. It yields the protein CASSLLSSATNEKLFF.

This rearrangement joins TRBV3-1 (or the pseudogene TRBV3-2) to TRBJ2-7; D gene ambiguous. Trimming took 0 bases from V and 0 from J, leaving 6 bases between them. CDR1 is LGHDT, CDR2 YNNKEL, per germline (reference sequence). The CDR3 contains 14 residues. The CDR3 here is CASSQDLSSYEQYF. The CDR3 nucleotides are TGTGCCAGCAGCCAAGATCTAAGCTCCTACGAGCAGTACTTC.

The table lists this clone with a count of one. This chain joins TRBV18 and TRBJ2-3; D is possibly TRBD2 (5 bases). Per germline, CDR1 KGHSH and CDR2 LQKENI. V shed 3 bases and J shed 1 base, with 5 bases lying between them. This CDR3 is 13 amino acids long. The CDR3 DNA follows: TGTGCCAGCTCACCGAGGGGCACAGATACGCAGTATTTT. Translation gives CASSPRGTDTQYF.

This clone occurred a few times. The gene calls are TRBV21-1 and TRBJ1-1. TRBV21-1 is a documented pseudogene. CDR3 length equals 14 residues. The CDR3 here is CASSKESRYTEAFF. The CDR3 DNA reads TGTGCCAGCAGCAAAGAAAGTCGGTACACTGAAGCTTTCTTT.

A single count supports this clone. The chain employs TRBV5-4 and TRBJ2-1, with 8 nucleotides matching TRBD2. Germline lookup yields CDR1 SGHNT and CDR2 YYREEE (reference sequence). V dropped 4 bases and J dropped 11; count of bases not matched to a gene: 14. The length of the CDR3 is 15 residues. As DNA, the CDR3 is TGTGCCAGCAGCCGGTCTTCCGGGGGGGCCCTACAGCAGTTCTTC. Translation gives CASSRSSGGALQQFF.

The rearrangement links TRBV2 to TRBJ2-7, with TRBD2 matching over 11 bases. The CDR3 spans 15 residues. The germline V gene encodes CDR1 SNHLY and CDR2 FYNNEI. V lost 6 bases and J lost 2; bases outside the gene matches: 6. The CDR3 bases are TGTGCCAGCAGGGAAAGACTAGCGGGACCCTACGAGCAGTACTTC. This gives the protein CASRERLAGPYEQYF.

The sample holds one count of this clone. The chain recombines TRBV6-2 or TRBV6-3 with TRBJ2-5, with TRBD2 identical over 8 bases. Looked up from germline, CDR1 is MNHEY and CDR2 is SVGEGT. The junction had 4 bases not matched to a gene; V was cut back by 4 bases and J by 0 bases. The CDR3 spans 15 residues. CDR3 sequence: CASSLLAGYQETQYF. The DNA for the CDR3 is TGTGCCAGCAGTTTGCTAGCGGGCTACCAAGAGACCCAGTACTTC.